One and the same sample provided the 19 T cell receptor beta chains below, sequenced in a study of OX40 agonist ivuxolimab in advanced cancers. The method behind the library was the immunoSEQ multiplex PCR assay. Imported from immuneACCESS, the table was reduced by TCRdb to in-frame sequences with V and J called. These copies leave out some clones; in studies compared against another copy, an unresolved V gene accounts for under half, and the cause of the remainder is not known. The sample table contains about 47,000 clones; only one count was recorded for around 85% of them. Of the sample, 14% falls within the top ten clones. Material: CD4+ or CD8+ T cells sorted from blood, obtained in a trial of the OX40 agonist ivuxolimab. The receptors were gathered from an adult with an advanced solid tumor such as melanoma, head and neck, liver or kidney cancer.

As DNA, the CDR3 is TGTGCCAGCAGTTACGGGACAGGGGTTTCACCCCTCCACTTT. It yields the protein CASSYGTGVSPLHF. The gene calls are TRBV6-5 and TRBJ1-6, with 10 bases lining up with TRBD1. CDR1 is MNHEY, CDR2 SVGAGI, per germline. The CDR3 runs 14 residues. V shed 2 bases, J shed 9 bases, and the junction held 1 base outside the gene matches.

The chain combines TRBV9 with TRBJ2-7, with D possibly matching TRBD2 (5 bases). The CDR3 length is 13 residues. CDR1 and CDR2 (germline): SGDLS, YYNGEE. Trimming shortened V by 4 bases and J by 5 bases, and 13 bases separated the two germline ends. For the CDR3, the DNA is TGTGCCAGCAGCTCCCTGTCGGAGGACGAGCAGTACTTC. This codes for CASSSLSEDEQYF.

The rearrangement joins TRBV5-1 to TRBJ2-7; no clear D. The CDR3 contains 14 residues. V was cut by 0 bases and J by 2 bases, with 9 bases left in between. CDR1 and CDR2 (germline): SGHRS, YFSETQ. CDR3 coding DNA: TGCGCCAGCAGCTTGGACGCCACAGCCTACGAGCAGTACTTC. The encoded protein is CASSLDATAYEQYF.

This clone has more than one count but fewer than ten. This rearrangement joins TRBV19 to TRBJ2-1; D assignment may be TRBD1 or TRBD2 (6 bases each). The CDR3 is made up of 20 amino acids. Trimming stripped 4 bases from V and 7 bases from J, with 32 bases between. Germline V gene sequence: CDR1 LNHDA, CDR2 SQIVND (reference sequence). CDR3 residues: CASSSHRDSPGTTLGNEQFF. CDR3 coding DNA: TGTGCCAGTAGTAGCCATCGGGACTCCCCTGGGACAACCCTAGGGAATGAGCAGTTCTTC.

The chain employs TRBV11-2 and TRBJ2-7, with 12 positions matching TRBD2. There are 16 residues in the CDR3. CDR1 is SGHAT, CDR2 FQNNGV, per germline. Unmatched junction bases numbered 4, after V lost 0 bases and J lost 4 bases. CDR3 sequence reads: CASSLELAGGLYEQYF. CDR3 coding DNA: TGTGCCAGCAGCTTAGAACTAGCGGGGGGATTGTACGAGCAGTACTTC.

This clone came up a few times. The chain combines TRBV7-9 with TRBJ2-2, with 10 bases aligning to TRBD1. With 3 bases clipped from V and 3 bases from J, the junction kept 7 bases outside the gene matches. The CDR3 is made up of 17 amino acids. Germline V gene data show CDR1 as SEHNR and CDR2 as FQNEAQ (reference sequence). CDR3: CASSFDRGRLDTGELFF. The CDR3 DNA sequence: TGTGCCAGCAGCTTCGACAGGGGGCGCCTTGACACCGGGGAGCTGTTTTTT. Supplemented by reference TRBV7-9 and TRBJ2-2, the full variable domain reads DTGVSQNPRHKITKRGQNVTFRCDPISEHNRLYWYRQTLGQGPEFLTYFQNEAQLEKSRLLSDRFSAERPKGSFSTLEIQRTEQGDSAMYLCASSFDRGRLDTGELFFGEGSRLTVL.

Here the CDR3 reads CASSRNTEAFF. CDR3 in DNA: TGTGCCAGCAGTAGGAACACTGAAGCTTTCTTT. V usage is TRBV5-6 and J usage is TRBJ1-1; D is ambiguous. From germline, CDR1 is SGHDT and CDR2 YYEEEE. The V end was cut by 5 bases, the J end by 1 base, with 3 bases between. CDR3 length: 11 residues.

CDR3 region: CSVESASDNYGYTF. DNA for the CDR3: TGCAGCGTTGAATCGGCCTCTGACAACTATGGCTACACCTTC. The chain links TRBV29-1 to TRBJ1-2; D is unclear. This CDR3 spans 14 amino acids. Trimming shortened V by 2 bases and J by 2 bases, and 12 bases separated the two germline ends. Germline V CDR1 and CDR2: SQVTM, ANQGSEA.

DNA for the CDR3: TGTGCCAGCAACCCGCCGAGCCGGACCGGCGGCGAGCAGTACTTC. It yields the protein CASNPPSRTGGEQYF. J is TRBJ2-7 and V is TRBV6-5; D gene unclear. This CDR3 has 15 amino acids. The germline gives CDR1 MNHEY, CDR2 SVGAGI. The V and J ends lost 7 bases and 6 bases respectively, with 22 bases between them.

CDR3: CASSSGTNYEQYF. The CDR3 bases are TGTGCCAGCAGTTCCGGGACAAACTACGAGCAGTACTTC. The gene calls are TRBV2 and TRBJ2-7; D is perhaps TRBD1 (6 bases). CDR1 is SNHLY and CDR2 is FYNNEI in the germline V gene. The CDR3 loop spans 13 amino acids. V shed 5 bases and J shed 3 bases, with 11 bases lying between them.

V usage is TRBV27 and J usage is TRBJ2-3; tentative D call: TRBD2 (6 bases). The germline V and J ends were trimmed by 3 bases and 0 bases, with 13 bases remaining between them. Per germline, CDR1 MNHEY and CDR2 SMNVEV (reference sequence). CDR3 length: 16 residues. The CDR3 DNA reads as TGTGCCAGCAGTTTTTCTCCGGGAGTTAGCACAGATACGCAGTATTTT. Its protein is CASSFSPGVSTDTQYF.

The chain employs TRBV6-5 and TRBJ1-1; D is possibly TRBD1 (5 bases). The V end was cut by 0 bases, the J end by 7 bases, with 9 bases between. The CDR3 runs 13 residues. Germline V gives CDR1 MNHEY, CDR2 SVGAGI. As DNA, the CDR3 is TGTGCCAGCAGTTACTCAGACAGTAATGAAGCTTTCTTT. Residues: CASSYSDSNEAFF.

The chain combines TRBV7-7 with TRBJ2-2; D may be TRBD1 (6 bases). The V gene's germline CDR1 is SSHAT and CDR2 FNYEAQ (reference sequence). CDR3 length: 12 residues. CDR3 sequence reads: CASLGGTGELFF. The CDR3 region has the DNA TGTGCTAGCCTAGGGGGCACCGGGGAGCTGTTTTTT.

CDR3 sequence: CASSEAGAGGSYEQYF. The CDR3 region has the DNA TGTGCCAGCAGTGAAGCCGGCGCAGGTGGATCCTACGAGCAGTACTTC. This chain joins TRBV6-1 and TRBJ2-7, with D uncertain. V shed 0 bases and J shed 1 base, with 13 bases lying between them. The CDR3 sequence is 16 residues long. Per the germline V gene, CDR1 is MNHNS and CDR2 is SASEGT.

The chain joins TRBV27 to TRBJ2-7; TRBD1 agrees at 9 bases. With 5 bases clipped from V and 5 bases from J, the junction kept 7 bases outside the gene matches. The CDR3 totals 14 residues. CDR1 and CDR2 from the germline V gene are MNHEY and SMNVEV (reference sequence). CDR3 region: CASSPQGAGDEQYF. CDR3 in DNA: TGTGCCAGCAGTCCACAGGGGGCTGGGGACGAGCAGTACTTC.

The rearrangement uses TRBV4-1 and TRBJ1-1, with a tentative D call TRBD1 (6 bases). This CDR3 is 15 amino acids long. V was cut by 1 base and J by 5 bases, with 14 bases left in between. Germline-derived CDR1 and CDR2 are MGHRA and YSYEKL. The CDR3 DNA follows: TGCGCCAGCAGCCAAGGGGGTAAGGGGGAAACTGAAGCTTTCTTT. This gives the protein CASSQGGKGETEAFF.

The chain uses TRBV27 and TRBJ2-7; D is unclear. CDR3 size: 13 residues. From germline, CDR1 is MNHEY and CDR2 SMNVEV (reference sequence). Between the trimmed V and J ends, which lost 7 bases and 3 bases, there was a span of 13 bases. CDR3 bases: TGTGCCAGCAAATCAGGACCGGGCTACGAGCAGTACTTC. Encoded protein: CASKSGPGYEQYF.

The rearrangement links TRBV23-1 to TRBJ1-3, with D possibly TRBD1 on 6 matching bases. TRBV23-1 is an open reading frame whose function is uncertain. The V end lost 5 bases, the J end lost 0 bases, and 14 bases lay between the germline ends. CDR3 length: 16 amino acids. CDR3 sequence: CASSSDRSDSGNTIYF. The CDR3 DNA is TGCGCCAGCAGTTCAGACAGGTCCGACTCTGGAAACACCATATATTTT.

The chain uses TRBV2 and TRBJ1-2, with TRBD1 identical over 9 bases. Germline V gene sequence: CDR1 SNHLY, CDR2 FYNNEI. This CDR3 spans 17 amino acids. V lost 0 bases to trimming and J lost 8 bases; unmatched junction nucleotides: 13. CDR3 nucleotides: TGTGCCAGCAGTGAAGCAGTCGGACAGGGGTTGCTCGAGGGCTACACCTTC. Protein sequence: CASSEAVGQGLLEGYTF. Complete variable domain (other parts from reference TRBV2 and TRBJ1-2): EPEVTQTPSHQVTQMGQEVILRCVPISNHLYFYWYRQILGQKVEFLVSFYNNEISEKSEIFDDQFSVERPDGSNFTLKIRSTKLEDSAMYFCASSEAVGQGLLEGYTFGSGTRLTVV.